This TCR beta chain emerged from a study of blood T cell repertoires in COVID-19. Study overall: There were acute and convalescent COVID-19 samples, and they came from the United States, Italy and Spain. Sources were T cells, B-cell-depleted T cells, or PBMCs; the material itself was cDNA or gDNA.

Trimming removed 3 bases at V and 7 bases at J, with 13 bases between. The CDR3 spans 13 residues. Germline V gene lookup returns CDR1 SGHDT and CDR2 YYEEEE. This clone was counted a single time. Original processing notes: Amplification of reference gene primers was used by the study to estimate nucleated cell counts. Generated by immunoSEQ multiplex PCR, the TCRdb table keeps only in-frame clones and is missing some. From that table come the V and J calls and clone size; the DNA was used to work out D and trimming. Of approximately 150,000 clones in the sample, around 88% were seen once. Sequencing input: peripheral blood. The clonotype was recovered from a human donor in a cohort sampled during active COVID-19. The chain is built from TRBV5-6 and TRBJ1-2; weak D call: TRBD1 (6 bases). CDR3 sequence: CASSYWTVGGYTF. In nucleotides, the CDR3 is TGTGCCAGCAGCTACTGGACAGTTGGTGGCTACACCTTC.